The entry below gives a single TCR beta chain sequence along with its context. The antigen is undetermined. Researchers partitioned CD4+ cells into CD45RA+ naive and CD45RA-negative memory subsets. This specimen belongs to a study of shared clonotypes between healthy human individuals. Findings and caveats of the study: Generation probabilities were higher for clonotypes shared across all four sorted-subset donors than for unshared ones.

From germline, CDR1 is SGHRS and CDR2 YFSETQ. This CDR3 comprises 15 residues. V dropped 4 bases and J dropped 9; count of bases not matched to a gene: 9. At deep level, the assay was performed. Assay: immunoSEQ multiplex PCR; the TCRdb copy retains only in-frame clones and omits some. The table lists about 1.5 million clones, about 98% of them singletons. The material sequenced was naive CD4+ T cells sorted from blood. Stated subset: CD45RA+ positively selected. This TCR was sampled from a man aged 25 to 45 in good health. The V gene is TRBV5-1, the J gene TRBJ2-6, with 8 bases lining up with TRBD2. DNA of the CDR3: TGCGCCAGCAGCCCTACCGGGACTAGGAACAACGTCCTGACTTTC. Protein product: CASSPTGTRNNVLTF.